The clone carrying this T cell receptor beta chain was recorded only once. As handled by the study authors: For nucleated cells, counts were estimated from reference gene primer amplification. Profiled with immunoSEQ multiplex PCR; TCRdb holds only in-frame clones, not every one. V, J and clone size are taken as reported in that table, and D and trimming were inferred from the DNA itself. The sample yields under 200,000 clones, almost 85% seen once. There are 14 residues in the CDR3. Trimming stripped 2 bases from V and 6 bases from J, with 12 bases between. CDR1 is MNHEY and CDR2 is SVGAGI in the germline V gene. These data are taken from a study of blood T cell repertoires in COVID-19. Study information: Italy, Spain and the United States were the sources of the convalescent and acute COVID-19 samples. PBMCs, B-cell-depleted T cells, or T cells provided the cDNA or gDNA that made up the material.

This chain connects TRBV6-5 to TRBJ2-3, with a possible D match to TRBD1 (6 bases). Sequencing was done on a sample of peripheral blood. The clonotype originates from a young man with active or convalescent COVID-19. CDR3 amino acids: CASSYSWDTDTQYF. The CDR3 DNA sequence: TGTGCCAGCAGTTACAGTTGGGACACCGATACGCAGTATTTT.